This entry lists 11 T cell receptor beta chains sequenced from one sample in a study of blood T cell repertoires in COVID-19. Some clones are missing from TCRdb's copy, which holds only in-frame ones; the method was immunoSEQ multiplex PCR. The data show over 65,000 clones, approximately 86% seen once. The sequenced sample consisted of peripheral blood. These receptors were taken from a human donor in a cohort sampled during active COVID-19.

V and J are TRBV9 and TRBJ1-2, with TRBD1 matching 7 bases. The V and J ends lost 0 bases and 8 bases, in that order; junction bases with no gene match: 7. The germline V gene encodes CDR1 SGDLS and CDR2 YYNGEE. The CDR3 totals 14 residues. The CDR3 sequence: CASSVDRGDGGYTF. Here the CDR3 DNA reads TGTGCCAGCAGCGTAGACAGGGGCGACGGGGGCTACACCTTC.

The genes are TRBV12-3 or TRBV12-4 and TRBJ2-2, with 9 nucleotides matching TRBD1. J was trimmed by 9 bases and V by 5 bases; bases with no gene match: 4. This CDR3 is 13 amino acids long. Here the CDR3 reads CASSTGQGRELFF. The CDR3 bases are TGTGCCAGCAGTACCGGACAGGGGAGGGAGCTGTTTTTT.

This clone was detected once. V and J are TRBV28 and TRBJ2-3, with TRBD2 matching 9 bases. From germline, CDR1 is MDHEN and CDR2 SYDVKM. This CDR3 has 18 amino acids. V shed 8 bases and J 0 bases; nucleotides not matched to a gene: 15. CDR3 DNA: TGTGCCAGCCAGGAGGGGACTAGCTATCGGGCTAGCACAGATACGCAGTATTTT. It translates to CASQEGTSYRASTDTQYF.

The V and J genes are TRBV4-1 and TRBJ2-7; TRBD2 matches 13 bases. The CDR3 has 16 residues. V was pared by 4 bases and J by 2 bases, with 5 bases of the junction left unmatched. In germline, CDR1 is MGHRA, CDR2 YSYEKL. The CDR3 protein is CASSRTSGGATYEQYF. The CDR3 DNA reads TGCGCCAGCAGCCGGACTAGCGGGGGTGCAACCTACGAGCAGTACTTC.

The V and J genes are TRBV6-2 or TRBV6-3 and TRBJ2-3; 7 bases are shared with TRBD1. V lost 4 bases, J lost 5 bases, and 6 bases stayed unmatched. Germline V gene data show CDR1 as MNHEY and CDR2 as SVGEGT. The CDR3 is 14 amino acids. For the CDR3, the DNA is TGTGCCAGCAGTTTGCGAGGGGGCTTAGATACGCAGTATTTT. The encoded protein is CASSLRGGLDTQYF.

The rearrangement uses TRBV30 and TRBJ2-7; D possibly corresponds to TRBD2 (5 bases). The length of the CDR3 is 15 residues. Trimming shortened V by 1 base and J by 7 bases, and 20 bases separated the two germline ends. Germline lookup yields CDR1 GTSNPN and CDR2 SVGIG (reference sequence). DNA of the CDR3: TGTGCCTGGAGTGGGCAGGACGGGGTACGGGGAGAGCAGTACTTC. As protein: CAWSGQDGVRGEQYF.

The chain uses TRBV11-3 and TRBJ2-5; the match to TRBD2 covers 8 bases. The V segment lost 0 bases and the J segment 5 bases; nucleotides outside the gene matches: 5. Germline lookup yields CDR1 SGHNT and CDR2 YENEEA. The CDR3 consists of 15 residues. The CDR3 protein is CASSLDRGGGETQYF. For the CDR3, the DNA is TGTGCCAGCAGCTTAGATCGGGGGGGCGGCGAGACCCAGTACTTC.

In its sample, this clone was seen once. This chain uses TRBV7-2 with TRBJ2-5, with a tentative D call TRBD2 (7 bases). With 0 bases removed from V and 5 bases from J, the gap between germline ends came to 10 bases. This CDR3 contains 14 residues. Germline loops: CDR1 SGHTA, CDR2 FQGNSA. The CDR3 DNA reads TGTGCCAGCAGCTTAGCGGGGGGGCTGGAGACCCAGTACTTC. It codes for CASSLAGGLETQYF. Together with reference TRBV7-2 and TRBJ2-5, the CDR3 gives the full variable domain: GAGVSQSPSNKVTEKGKDVELRCDPISGHTALYWYRQSLGQGLEFLIYFQGNSAPDKSGLPSDRFSAERTGGSVSTLTIQRTQQEDSAVYLCASSLAGGLETQYFGPGTRLLVL.

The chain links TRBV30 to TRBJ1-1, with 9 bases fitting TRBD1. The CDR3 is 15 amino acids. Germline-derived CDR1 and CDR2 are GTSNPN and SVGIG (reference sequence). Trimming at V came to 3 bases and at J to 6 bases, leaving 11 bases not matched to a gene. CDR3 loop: CAWSPLTGGTSEAFF. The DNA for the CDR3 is TGTGCCTGGAGCCCTCTTACAGGGGGCACCTCTGAAGCTTTCTTT. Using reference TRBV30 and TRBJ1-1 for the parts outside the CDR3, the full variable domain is SQTIHQWPATLVQPVGSPLSLECTVEGTSNPNLYWYRQAAGRGLQLLFYSVGIGQISSEVPQNLSASRPQDRQFILSSKKLLLSDSGFYLCAWSPLTGGTSEAFFGQGTRLTVV.

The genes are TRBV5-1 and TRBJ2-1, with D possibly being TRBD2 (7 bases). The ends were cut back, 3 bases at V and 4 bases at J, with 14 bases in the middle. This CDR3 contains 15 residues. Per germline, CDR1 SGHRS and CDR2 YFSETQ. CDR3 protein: CASSWGGGRYNEQFF. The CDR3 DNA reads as TGCGCCAGCAGCTGGGGGGGCGGACGGTACAATGAGCAGTTCTTC.

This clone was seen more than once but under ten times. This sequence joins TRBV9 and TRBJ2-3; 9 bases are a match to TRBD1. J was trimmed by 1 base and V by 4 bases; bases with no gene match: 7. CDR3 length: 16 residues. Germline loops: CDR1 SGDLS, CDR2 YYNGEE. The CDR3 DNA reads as TGTGCCAGCAGCCCACAGGGACAGGGTGGCACAGATACGCAGTATTTT. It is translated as CASSPQGQGGTDTQYF.